This paragraph reports one T cell receptor (beta chain). Antigen: not known. Per the original methods: Building a distant-metastasis classifier for papillary thyroid cancer drew on CDR3 differences across clinicopathological groups. TCRdb re-called clones from the PCR reads using MiXCR. What appears here as the V and J calls and clone size reflects TCRdb's work, not the paper's. The sample shows 17,000 or so clones, around 23% of them seen only once. This record comes from a study of metastatic and nonmetastatic thyroid tumors. Looking at the study overall: Repertoires from malignant and benign thyroid patients were compared across blood and tumor or nodule tissue. Study outcomes and limitations: It was reportedly found that TCR beta diversity was significantly higher in malignant thyroid tumors than in benign nodules, a difference seen in both blood and tumor samples.

Until they underwent thyroid surgery, no patient had received any treatment. The V gene's germline CDR1 is SGHNT and CDR2 YENEEA. The length of the CDR3 is 12 residues. Deletions cut 5 bases from V and 11 bases from J, with 15 bases between. The chain links TRBV11-3 to TRBJ1-1; perhaps TRBD1 as D (5 bases). Sequencing was performed on adjacent normal tissue. The TCR was taken from a female donor with papillary thyroid cancer or a benign thyroid nodule (not recorded which). Some clones in this sample may be carry-over from other donors' samples. CDR3 sequence reads: CASSQGGGEAFF. CDR3 DNA sequence: TGTGCCAGCAGCCAGGGTGGGGGAGAGGCTTTCTTT.